This T cell receptor beta chain is from a study of blood T cell repertoires in COVID-19 (dated by TCRdb to about 2020). With respect to the entire study: The collaborator samples originated in the United States, Italy and Spain and spanned the acute and convalescent phases of COVID-19. The prospective study material was composed of cDNA or gDNA derived from T cells, B-cell-depleted T cells, or PBMCs. Subjects who had been exposed to COVID-19, were actively infected with it, or had recovered from it provided the deeply sampled blood TCRbeta repertoires that made up the dataset. The repertoires were released in a freely available public database meant as a resource for research on the immune response to SARS-CoV-2. Samples came from the ongoing ImmuneRACE study (first 160 participants) plus 1,254 subjects from 6 global collaborators. A de-identified subject ID, COVID-19 status, age in years and sex were almost always included in the sample metadata. Where available, HLA class I and class II types were taken from metadata supplied by the sample provider and were not determined by assay-based typing. Study-wide findings and limitations: The amount of clinical and demographic metadata varied by source and participant and was provided uncurated.

As concerns this clone: It lacks a known antigen. The input lacks base qualities; no much larger clone sits a single base away.

Reading from cysteine to phenylalanine, the CDR3 counts 15 amino acids. CDR3 DNA is the only sequence kept; it has 45 bases, read in frame from the first base. V is cut by 3 bases and J by 2 bases, and the space between the germline ends is 8 bases. CDR1 and CDR2, looked up from the germline V gene (reference sequence), are LGHDT and YNNKEL. Participants in the prospective study were aged about 18 to 95 years, lived in over 20 United States geographic areas, and enrolled through a virtual design. In the prospective study, cohorts were assigned on the basis of participant-reported clinical history obtained from a screening survey and a study questionnaire. Recovered participants in ImmuneRACE Cohort 3 were defined by two consecutive negative NP/OP PCR tests, clearance by a healthcare professional, or resolution of symptoms. Mobile phlebotomists in the prospective study collected whole blood, serum and a nasopharyngeal or oropharyngeal swab from every participant. Additional blood draws and questionnaires over an approximately two-month period could optionally be provided by prospective study participants. Prospective study blood samples were shipped either frozen or at room temperature before DNA extraction.

The immunoSEQ Assay, a bias-controlled multiplex PCR, was used to amplify TCRbeta CDR3 regions from genomic DNA. In the authors' own workflow: The number of nucleated cells in each sample was estimated by amplification of reference gene primers within the assay. To quantify the absolute abundance of each unique TCRbeta CDR3 rearrangement, sequence reads were collapsed and filtered. For each sample, productive Simpson clonality was calculated as the square root of Simpson's diversity index over productive rearrangements. TCRdb mirrors the immuneACCESS table, restricted to in-frame sequences. Some clones are absent from its copies; in checked studies, under half trace to an unresolved V gene, and the reason for the others is unknown. That table supplies the V and J calls and clone size; D and trimming were determined from the DNA. The sample table shows hundreds of thousands of clones, and roughly 87% are seen once. The ten biggest clones cover around 9.3% of the sample.

In this chain, TRBV3-1 (or the pseudogene TRBV3-2) is recombined with TRBJ1-6, with an unclear D gene assignment. Material: PBMCs or T cells enriched from blood (not recorded which). The clonotype was recovered from a woman between 18 and 29 years old who had recovered from COVID-19. The CDR3 protein is CASSQAAAYNSPLHF. At the DNA level, the sequence is TGTGCCAGCAGCCAGGCGGCAGCCTATAATTCACCCCTCCACTTT.